This T cell receptor (beta chain) was found in a study of blood T cell repertoires in COVID-19. Study in general: Donors in the United States, Italy and Spain gave samples during acute or convalescent COVID-19.

Germline V gene sequence: CDR1 MNHEY, CDR2 SVGAGI. V shed 9 bases and J 2 bases; nucleotides not matched to a gene: 4. CDR3 length: 13 residues. Some clones are missing from TCRdb's copy, which holds only in-frame ones; the method was immunoSEQ multiplex PCR. The data contain about 300,000 clones, about 88% of them singletons. The material sequenced was peripheral blood. This chain joins TRBV6-5 and TRBJ2-7; 10 positions agree with TRBD2. The clonotype was recovered from a man aged 65-85 years with acute or convalescent COVID-19. The CDR3 is CASELAGPYEQYF. The DNA for the CDR3 is TGTGCCAGTGAACTAGCGGGACCCTACGAGCAGTACTTC.